These 22 T cell receptor beta chains originate from one sample sequenced in a study of T cell responses to AZD1222 COVID-19 vaccine. The protocol was immunoSEQ multiplex PCR, while the TCRdb copy is restricted to in-frame clones and leaves out a portion. The table includes around 180,000 clones, around 87% detected once. The sequenced sample was peripheral blood, obtained on day 0 of AZD1222 vaccination. These receptors originate from an adult in good health.

The chain has TRBV19 and TRBJ1-5; no firm D call. Looked up from germline, CDR1 is LNHDA and CDR2 is SQIVND (reference sequence). Trimming left V 3 bases short and J 5 bases short, with 8 bases between. The CDR3 length is 13 residues. As DNA, the CDR3 is TGTGCCAGTAGTATGTCGGGATATCAGCCCCAGCATTTT. As protein: CASSMSGYQPQHF.

This chain connects TRBV9 to TRBJ1-3, with TRBD1 identical over 7 bases. V was clipped by 7 bases and J by 0 bases; unmatched bases: 1. The CDR3 is 13 residues long. The germline V gene encodes CDR1 SGDLS and CDR2 YYNGEE. The CDR3 here is CASAGGSGNTIYF. The CDR3 DNA follows: TGTGCCAGCGCAGGGGGCTCTGGAAACACCATATATTTT. Full variable domain (remainder filled in from reference TRBV9 and TRBJ1-3): DSGVTQTPKHLITATGQRVTLRCSPRSGDLSVYWYQQSLDQGLQFLIQYYNGEERAKGNILERFSAQQFPDLHSELNLSSLELGDSALYFCASAGGSGNTIYFGEGSWLTVV.

V usage is TRBV10-2 and J usage is TRBJ2-1; D gene ambiguous. Germline assignment: CDR1 WSHSY and CDR2 SAAADI. This CDR3 contains 12 residues. The V end was cut by 2 bases, the J end by 8 bases, with 7 bases between. CDR3: CASSEQGYEQFF. The CDR3 coding sequence is TGCGCCAGCAGTGAGCAAGGTTATGAGCAGTTCTTC.

J is TRBJ2-7 and V is TRBV10-3; 7 positions match TRBD2. Losses at the gene ends were 2 bases for V and 9 bases for J; bases not matched to a gene: 4. There are 12 residues in the CDR3. Germline V gene data show CDR1 as ENHRY and CDR2 as SYGVKD. The CDR3 nucleotides read TGTGCCATCAGTGAGAGAGGGAGGGTGCAGTACTTC. Residues: CAISERGRVQYF.

The chain links TRBV27 to TRBJ2-3; 14 nucleotides match TRBD2. The trim removed 1 base at V and 5 bases at J, leaving 11 bases unmatched. The CDR3 contains 19 residues. Germline V lookup: CDR1 MNHEY, CDR2 SMNVEV (reference sequence). The CDR3 bases are TGTGCCAGCAGTTTATGGCAGCCGGGACTAGCGGGAGAGGAAGATACGCAGTATTTT. Protein sequence: CASSLWQPGLAGEEDTQYF.

This chain connects TRBV19 to TRBJ2-3; the D is unclear. CDR1 is LNHDA, CDR2 SQIVND, per germline (reference sequence). V lost 1 base and J lost 0, with 5 bases in between. This CDR3 spans 14 amino acids. This CDR3 is CASSIVASTDTQYF. For the CDR3, the DNA is TGTGCCAGTAGTATAGTGGCTAGCACAGATACGCAGTATTTT.

The rearrangement links TRBV6-5 to TRBJ2-7, with TRBD1 matching 7 bases. CDR1 is MNHEY, CDR2 SVGAGI, per germline. The junction had 4 bases not matched to a gene; V was cut back by 5 bases and J by 3 bases. The CDR3 spans 13 residues. The CDR3 bases are TGTGCCAGCAGTCCGACAGGGCTCTACGAGCAGTACTTC. Translating it yields CASSPTGLYEQYF.

The chain uses TRBV5-1 and TRBJ2-3; D gene uncertain. This CDR3 is 13 amino acids long. The V gene's germline CDR1 is SGHRS and CDR2 YFSETQ. V lost 4 bases and J lost 1, with 7 bases in between. CDR3 amino acids: CASSLRRTDTQYF. The CDR3, as DNA: TGCGCCAGCAGCCTTAGACGCACAGATACGCAGTATTTT.

The chain carries TRBV6-4 and TRBJ2-2; 7 bases are a match to TRBD2. The CDR3 extends over 16 amino acids. Per the germline V gene, CDR1 is MRHNA and CDR2 is SNTAGT. With V trimmed by 3 bases and J by 5 bases, 9 bases remained unmatched. CDR3 loop: CASSERLAGGTGELFF. The CDR3 bases are TGTGCCAGCAGTGAGCGACTAGCTGGAGGGACCGGGGAGCTGTTTTTT.

CDR3 region: CASSQDANSGSETQYF. In nucleotides, the CDR3 is TGCGCCAGCAGCCAAGATGCGAATAGCGGGAGTGAGACCCAGTACTTC. The chain recombines TRBV4-1 with TRBJ2-5, with 9 bases that match TRBD2. Germline CDR1 and CDR2: MGHRA and YSYEKL. There are 16 residues in the CDR3. Trimming at V came to 0 bases and at J to 5 bases, leaving 7 bases not matched to a gene.

The chain recombines TRBV6-5 with TRBJ1-4, with D unclear. The V gene's germline CDR1 is MNHEY and CDR2 SVGAGI. The V and J ends lost 3 bases and 6 bases respectively, with 11 bases between them. This CDR3 spans 14 amino acids. DNA of the CDR3: TGTGCCAGCAGTTATGGGCGGCCGCATGAAAAACTGTTTTTT. This encodes CASSYGRPHEKLFF.

This clone was picked up a small number of times. The rearrangement joins TRBV3-1 (or the pseudogene TRBV3-2) to TRBJ2-1, with TRBD2 identical over 9 bases. The CDR3 has 17 residues. J was trimmed by 7 bases and V by 4 bases; bases with no gene match: 14. CDR1 is LGHDT and CDR2 is YNNKEL in the germline V gene (reference sequence). This CDR3 is CASSRRGGRAGRNEQFF. CDR3 in DNA: TGTGCCAGCAGCCGAAGGGGCGGGAGGGCCGGTCGGAATGAGCAGTTCTTC.

The chain combines TRBV19 with TRBJ1-2, with 7 nucleotides matching TRBD1. V lost 3 bases and J lost 3; bases outside the gene matches: 4. The CDR3 runs 14 residues. Germline assignment: CDR1 LNHDA and CDR2 SQIVND (reference sequence). DNA for the CDR3: TGTGCCAGTAGTATTCCCCAGGGGGACTATGGCTACACCTTC. Its protein is CASSIPQGDYGYTF. Full variable domain (outside the CDR3, taken from reference TRBV19 and TRBJ1-2): DGGITQSPKYLFRKEGQNVTLSCEQNLNHDAMYWYRQDPGQGLRLIYYSQIVNDFQKGDIAEGYSVSREKKESFPLTVTSAQKNPTAFYLCASSIPQGDYGYTFGSGTRLTVV.

The rearrangement joins TRBV18 to TRBJ2-7; a possible D gene is TRBD1 (6 bases). The CDR3 is 14 residues long. Deletions cut 0 bases from V and 6 bases from J, with 12 bases between. Germline CDR1 and CDR2: KGHSH and LQKENI. The CDR3 DNA sequence: TGTGCCAGCTCACCACCTACAGGGAGCGGCGAGCAGTACTTC. It translates to CASSPPTGSGEQYF. Complete variable domain (other parts from reference TRBV18 and TRBJ2-7): NAGVMQNPRHLVRRRGQEARLRCSPMKGHSHVYWYRQLPEEGLKFMVYLQKENIIDESGMPKERFSAEFPKEGPSILRIQQVVRGDSAAYFCASSPPTGSGEQYFGPGTRLTVT.

This chain connects TRBV10-3 to TRBJ2-3; D not resolved. CDR1 ENHRY and CDR2 SYGVKD come from the germline V gene. Trimming left V 3 bases short and J 0 bases short, with 4 bases between. The CDR3 length is 13 residues. CDR3 coding DNA: TGTGCCATCAGTGACTACAGCACAGATACGCAGTATTTT. As protein: CAISDYSTDTQYF.

This clone came up once. This chain joins TRBV9 and TRBJ2-1; 8 nucleotides line up with TRBD2. The germline CDR1 and CDR2 sequences are SGDLS and YYNGEE. This CDR3 is built from 16 residues. J was trimmed by 1 base and V by 2 bases; bases with no gene match: 5. The chain's CDR3 is CASSVQPSGSYNEQFF. CDR3 bases: TGTGCCAGCAGCGTTCAGCCTAGCGGGTCCTACAATGAGCAGTTCTTC.

The chain employs TRBV18 and TRBJ1-3, with TRBD1 matching 9 bases. The V segment lost 4 bases and the J segment 0 bases; nucleotides outside the gene matches: 4. This CDR3 is built from 16 residues. Germline V gives CDR1 KGHSH, CDR2 LQKENI. CDR3 sequence (DNA): TGTGCCAGCTCACAACAGGGGGCGGACTCTGGAAACACCATATATTTT. It specifies CASSQQGADSGNTIYF.

This clone was recorded once. The rearrangement joins TRBV6-5 to TRBJ1-4, with D tentatively TRBD1 (5 bases). CDR3 size: 14 residues. Germline CDR1 reads MNHEY; CDR2 reads SVGAGI. Trimming shortened V by 6 bases and J by 7 bases, and 15 bases separated the two germline ends. CDR3 protein: CASSRGDSAEKLFF. The CDR3 coding sequence is TGTGCCAGCAGCCGAGGGGATTCGGCTGAAAAACTGTTTTTT.

The CDR3 loop is CASSPGTLLRNEQFF. The CDR3 nucleotides are TGTGCCAGCAGTCCCGGGACTCTTCTTCGTAATGAGCAGTTCTTC. The J gene is TRBJ2-1, the V gene TRBV28; maybe TRBD2 (6 bases). Germline assignment: CDR1 MDHEN and CDR2 SYDVKM. The V end lost 5 bases, the J end lost 7 bases, and 18 bases lay between the germline ends. This CDR3 comprises 15 residues.

This chain uses TRBV6-5 with TRBJ1-5; D unclear. Germline assignment: CDR1 MNHEY and CDR2 SVGAGI. V lost 6 bases to trimming and J lost 4 bases, with 13 bases between them. This CDR3 has 14 residues. The CDR3 sequence: CASSASGFNQPQHF. The CDR3, as DNA: TGTGCCAGCAGCGCGTCAGGCTTTAATCAGCCCCAGCATTTT.

This chain uses TRBV7-8 with TRBJ1-5; TRBD1 matches 8 bases. Germline loops: CDR1 SGHVS, CDR2 FQNEAQ. The CDR3 consists of 15 residues. V was pared by 4 bases and J by 2 bases, with 4 bases of the junction left unmatched. Here the CDR3 DNA reads TGTGCCAGCAGCTCCGACAGGGGCCGCAATCAGCCCCAGCATTTT. Translation gives CASSSDRGRNQPQHF.

This clone was picked up one time. The genes are TRBV6-6 and TRBJ2-1, with 7 bases fitting TRBD2. This CDR3 region has 16 residues. J was trimmed by 2 bases and V by 7 bases; bases with no gene match: 11. Germline assignment: CDR1 MNHNY and CDR2 SVGAGI (reference sequence). Here the CDR3 reads CASTSALADTYNEQFF. The CDR3 DNA sequence: TGTGCCAGCACCAGCGCCCTAGCGGATACCTACAATGAGCAGTTCTTC.